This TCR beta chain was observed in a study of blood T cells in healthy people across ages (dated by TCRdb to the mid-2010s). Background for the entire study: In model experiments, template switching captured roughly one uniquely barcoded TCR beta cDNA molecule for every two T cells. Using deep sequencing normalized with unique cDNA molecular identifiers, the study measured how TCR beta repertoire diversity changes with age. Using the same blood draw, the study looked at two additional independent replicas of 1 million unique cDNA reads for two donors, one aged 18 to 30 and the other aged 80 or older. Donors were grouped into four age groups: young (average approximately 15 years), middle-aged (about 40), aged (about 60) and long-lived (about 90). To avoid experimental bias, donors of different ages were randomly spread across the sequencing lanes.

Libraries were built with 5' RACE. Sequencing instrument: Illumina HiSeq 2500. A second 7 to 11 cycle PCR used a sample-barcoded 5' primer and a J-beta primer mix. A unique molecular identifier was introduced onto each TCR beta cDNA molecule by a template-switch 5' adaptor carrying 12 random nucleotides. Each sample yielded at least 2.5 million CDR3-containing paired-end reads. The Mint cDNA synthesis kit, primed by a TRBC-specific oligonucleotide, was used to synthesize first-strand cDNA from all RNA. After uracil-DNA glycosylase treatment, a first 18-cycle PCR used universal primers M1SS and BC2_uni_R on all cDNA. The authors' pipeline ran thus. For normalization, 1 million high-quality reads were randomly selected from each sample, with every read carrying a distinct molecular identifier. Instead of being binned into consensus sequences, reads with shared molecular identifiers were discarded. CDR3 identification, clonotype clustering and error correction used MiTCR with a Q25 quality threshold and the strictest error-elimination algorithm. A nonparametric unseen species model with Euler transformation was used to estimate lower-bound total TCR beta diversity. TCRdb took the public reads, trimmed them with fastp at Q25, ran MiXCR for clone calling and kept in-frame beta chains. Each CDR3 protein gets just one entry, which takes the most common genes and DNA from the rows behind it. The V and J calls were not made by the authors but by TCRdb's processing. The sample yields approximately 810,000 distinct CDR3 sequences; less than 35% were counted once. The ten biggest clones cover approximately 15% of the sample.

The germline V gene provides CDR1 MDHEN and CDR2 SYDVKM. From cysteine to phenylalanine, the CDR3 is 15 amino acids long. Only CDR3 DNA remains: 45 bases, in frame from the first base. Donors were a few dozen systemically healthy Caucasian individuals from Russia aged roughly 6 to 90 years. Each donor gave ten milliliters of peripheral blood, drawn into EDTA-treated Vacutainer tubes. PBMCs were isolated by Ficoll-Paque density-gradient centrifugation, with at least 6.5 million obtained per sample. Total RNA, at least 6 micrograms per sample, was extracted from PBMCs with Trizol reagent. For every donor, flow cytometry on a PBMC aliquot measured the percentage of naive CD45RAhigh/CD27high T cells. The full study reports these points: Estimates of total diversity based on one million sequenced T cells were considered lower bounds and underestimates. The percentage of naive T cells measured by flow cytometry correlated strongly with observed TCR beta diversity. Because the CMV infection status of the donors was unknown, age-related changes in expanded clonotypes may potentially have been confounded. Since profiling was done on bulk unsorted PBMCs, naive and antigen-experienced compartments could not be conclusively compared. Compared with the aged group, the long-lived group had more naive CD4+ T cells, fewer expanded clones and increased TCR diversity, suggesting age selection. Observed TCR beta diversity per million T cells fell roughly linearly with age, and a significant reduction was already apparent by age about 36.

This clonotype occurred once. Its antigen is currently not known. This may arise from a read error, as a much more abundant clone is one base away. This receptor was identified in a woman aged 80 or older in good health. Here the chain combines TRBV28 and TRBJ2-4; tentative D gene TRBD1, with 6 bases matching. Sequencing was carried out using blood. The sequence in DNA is TGTGCCAGCAGTCGACCGGGACAAAGCTCCTACGAGCAGGACTTC. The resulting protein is CASSRPGQSSYEQDF.